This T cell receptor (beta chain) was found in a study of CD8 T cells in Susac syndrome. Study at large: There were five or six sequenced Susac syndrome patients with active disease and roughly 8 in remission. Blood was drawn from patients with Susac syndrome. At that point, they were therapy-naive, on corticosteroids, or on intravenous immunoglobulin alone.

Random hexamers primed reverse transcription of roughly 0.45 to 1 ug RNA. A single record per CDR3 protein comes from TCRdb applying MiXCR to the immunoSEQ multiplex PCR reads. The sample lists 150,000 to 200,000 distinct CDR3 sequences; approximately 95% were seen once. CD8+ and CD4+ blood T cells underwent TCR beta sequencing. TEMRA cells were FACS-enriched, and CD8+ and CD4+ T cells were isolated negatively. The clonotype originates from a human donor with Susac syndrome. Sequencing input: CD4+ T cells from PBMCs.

The CDR3 DNA sequence: TGCAGCGTTAGGTTGTCGGGGGAGGATGAGCAGTTCTTC. Protein sequence: CSVRLSGEDEQFF. V is TRBV29-1 and J is TRBJ2-1; tentative D call: TRBD2 (6 bases). V dropped 5 bases and J dropped 8 bases, with 16 bases sitting between them. The CDR3 loop spans 13 amino acids. Germline V CDR1 and CDR2: SQVTM, ANQGSEA.